Sequencing of this T cell receptor beta chain was carried out in a study of beta chain features in type 1 diabetes. This clone has just a few counts. Expressed TCRB transcripts were sequenced because the isolated RNA had all been reverse transcribed beforehand. Here immunoSEQ multiplex PCR was the method, and the copy in TCRdb shows in-frame clones only, minus some. Here the sample spans a few hundred thousand clones, around 15% being singletons. From germline, CDR1 is SNHLY and CDR2 FYNNEI. The CDR3 is 14 amino acids. The sequence derives from a woman in her late teens or twenties in good health. Sequenced: naive CD4+ T cells from blood. The chain employs TRBV2 and TRBJ1-3; D unclear. CDR3 nucleotides: TGTGCAGCGTCCCGGGGATCCTCTGGAAACACCATATATTTT. This sequence encodes CAASRGSSGNTIYF.